The 6 T cell receptor beta chains given below trace back to one sample, sequenced in a study of blood T cells in healthy people across ages (dated by TCRdb to the mid-2010s). The library was built by means of 5' RACE. Sequenced using an Illumina HiSeq 2500. A second PCR of 7 to 11 cycles was performed with a sample-barcoded 5' primer and a J-beta primer mix. TCRdb passed the public sequencing reads through fastp at Q25 and MiXCR, retaining productive beta sequences. Each record represents a unique CDR3 protein, reported with the most common genes and DNA among its rows. The sample profile shows approximately 850,000 distinct CDR3 sequences; about 42% of them were found once. The ten largest clones take up around 21% of the sample. Input material: blood. These receptors all stem from a man aged 60 to 75 in good health.

The CDR3 region has the DNA TGTGCCAGCAGCCAAGAACCGACCTCTGGGGCCAACGTCCTGACTTTC. Translated, it gives CASSQEPTSGANVLTF. The rearrangement links TRBV3-1 to TRBJ2-6; the D is unclear. CDR1 and CDR2 (germline): LGHDT, YNNKEL (reference sequence). The CDR3 has 16 residues. V dropped 0 bases and J dropped 0 bases, with 6 bases sitting between them.

This clonotype was counted only a few times. This sequence joins TRBV20-1 and TRBJ2-3; the match to TRBD1 covers 8 bases. This CDR3 has 16 amino acids. Looked up from germline, CDR1 is DFQATT and CDR2 is SNEGSKA (reference sequence). Trimming cost V 5 bases and J 2 bases; bases outside gene matches: 12. CDR3 in DNA: TGCAGTGCTCCAAAAACAGGGGGGTTTCTCACAGATACGCAGTATTTT. The encoded protein is CSAPKTGGFLTDTQYF.

The chain carries TRBV2 and TRBJ2-3; 7 nucleotides align to TRBD2. This CDR3 contains 15 residues. Trimming removed 4 bases from V and 3 bases from J; junction bases left unmatched: 7. Germline V CDR1 and CDR2: SNHLY, FYNNEI. CDR3 DNA: TGTGCCAGCAGTGTGGGGGGGGTAGAGACAGATACGCAGTATTTT. It translates to CASSVGGVETDTQYF.

V usage is TRBV18 and J usage is TRBJ1-4; TRBD1 aligns across 12 bases. This CDR3 spans 21 amino acids. The V segment lost 1 base and the J segment 1 base; nucleotides outside the gene matches: 13. CDR1 and CDR2 from the germline V gene are KGHSH and LQKENI. CDR3 loop: CASSPRSSGTGGGRTNEKLFF. CDR3 bases: TGTGCCAGCTCACCACGGAGCTCCGGGACAGGGGGCGGAAGAACTAATGAAAAACTGTTTTTT. The full variable domain, rest sourced from reference TRBV18 and TRBJ1-4, is NAGVMQNPRHLVRRRGQEARLRCSPMKGHSHVYWYRQLPEEGLKFMVYLQKENIIDESGMPKERFSAEFPKEGPSILRIQQVVRGDSAAYFCASSPRSSGTGGGRTNEKLFFGSGTQLSVL.

The chain joins TRBV12-3 or TRBV12-4 to TRBJ2-7; D perhaps matches TRBD1 (6 bases). Near its end, the DNA agrees better with TRBJ2-4, so the J call may be wrong. This CDR3 has 15 residues. CDR3: CASSKERDMVSIQYF. In nucleotides, the CDR3 is TGTGCCAGCAGTAAAGAACGGGACATGGTCAGCATTCAGTACTTC.

This clonotype was counted between two and nine times. The V and J genes are TRBV12-3 or TRBV12-4 and TRBJ1-5, with 7 bases fitting TRBD1. This CDR3 has 13 amino acids. Trimming took 6 bases from V and 7 from J; bases not matched to a gene: 6. CDR3 loop: CASSRDRAQPQHF. The CDR3 DNA follows: TGTGCCAGCAGCCGCGACAGGGCGCAGCCCCAGCATTTT.